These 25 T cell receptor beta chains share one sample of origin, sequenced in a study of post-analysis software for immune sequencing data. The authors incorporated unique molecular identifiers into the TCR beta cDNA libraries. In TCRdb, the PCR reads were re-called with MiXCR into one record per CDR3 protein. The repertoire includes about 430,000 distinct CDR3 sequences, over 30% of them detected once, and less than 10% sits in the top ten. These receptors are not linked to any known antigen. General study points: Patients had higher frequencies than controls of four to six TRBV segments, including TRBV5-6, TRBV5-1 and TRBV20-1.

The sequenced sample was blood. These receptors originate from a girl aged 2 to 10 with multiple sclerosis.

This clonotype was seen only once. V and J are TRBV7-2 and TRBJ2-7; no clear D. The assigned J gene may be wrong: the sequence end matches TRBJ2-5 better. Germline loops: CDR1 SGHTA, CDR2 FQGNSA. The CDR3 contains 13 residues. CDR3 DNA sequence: TGTGCCAGCAGCCGACCGGCACGGGAGACCCAGTACTTC. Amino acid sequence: CASSRPARETQYF.

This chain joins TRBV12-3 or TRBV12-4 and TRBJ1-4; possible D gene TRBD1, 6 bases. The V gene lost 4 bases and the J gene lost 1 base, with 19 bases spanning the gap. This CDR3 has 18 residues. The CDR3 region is CASSSASGDLETNEKLFF. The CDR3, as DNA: TGTGCCAGCAGTTCGGCCTCAGGGGACCTGGAAACTAATGAAAAACTGTTTTTT.

Here the CDR3 DNA reads TGTGCCAGCAGTTACGCCATCGGGACAGGGTATGGCTACACCTTC. Translation: CASSYAIGTGYGYTF. The rearrangement links TRBV6-5 to TRBJ1-2; 9 nucleotides line up with TRBD1. CDR1 is MNHEY, CDR2 SVGAGI, per germline. The CDR3 has 15 amino acids. The V gene end was trimmed by 2 bases and the J gene end by 5 bases; junction bases not matched to a gene: 6.

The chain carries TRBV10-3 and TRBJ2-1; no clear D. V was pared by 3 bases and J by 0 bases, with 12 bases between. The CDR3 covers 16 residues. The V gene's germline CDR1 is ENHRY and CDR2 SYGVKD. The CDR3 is CAISDVDSGSYNEQFF. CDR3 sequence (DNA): TGTGCCATCAGTGACGTCGACTCGGGCTCCTACAATGAGCAGTTCTTC.

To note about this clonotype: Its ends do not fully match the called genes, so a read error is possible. The CDR3 protein is CASRLGQSRVKETQYF. CDR3 bases: TGTGCCAGCAGATTAGGGCAAAGCCGGGTGAAAGAGACCCAGTACTTC. V is TRBV7-2 and J is TRBJ2-5, with D hard to call. This CDR3 region has 16 residues. Germline values: CDR1 SGHTA, CDR2 FQGNSA.

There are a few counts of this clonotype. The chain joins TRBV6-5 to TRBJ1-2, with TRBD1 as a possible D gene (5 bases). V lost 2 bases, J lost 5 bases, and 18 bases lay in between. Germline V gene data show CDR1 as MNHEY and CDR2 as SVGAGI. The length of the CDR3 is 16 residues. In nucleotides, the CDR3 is TGTGCCAGCAGTTACCAGGGAAGACCCCACAAATATGGCTACACCTTC. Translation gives CASSYQGRPHKYGYTF.

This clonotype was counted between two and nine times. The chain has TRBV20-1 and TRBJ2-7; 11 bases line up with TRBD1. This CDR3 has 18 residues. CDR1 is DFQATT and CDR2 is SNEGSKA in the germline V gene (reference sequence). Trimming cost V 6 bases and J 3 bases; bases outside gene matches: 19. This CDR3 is CSANNGQGAHPSYYEQYF. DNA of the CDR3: TGCAGTGCCAATAACGGACAGGGGGCGCATCCCTCCTACTACGAGCAGTACTTC.

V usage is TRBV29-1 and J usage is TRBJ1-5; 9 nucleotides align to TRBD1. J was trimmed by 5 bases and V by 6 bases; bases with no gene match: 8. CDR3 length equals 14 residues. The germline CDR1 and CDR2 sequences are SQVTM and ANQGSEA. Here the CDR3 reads CSVMTGGNDQPQHF. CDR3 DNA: TGCAGCGTGATGACAGGGGGTAACGATCAGCCCCAGCATTTT.

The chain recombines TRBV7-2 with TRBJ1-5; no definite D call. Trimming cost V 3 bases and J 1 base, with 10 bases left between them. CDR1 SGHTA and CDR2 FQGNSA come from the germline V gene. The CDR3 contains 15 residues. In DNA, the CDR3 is TGTGCCAGCAGCTTTAGCGGTATCAGCAATCAGCCCCAGCATTTT. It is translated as CASSFSGISNQPQHF. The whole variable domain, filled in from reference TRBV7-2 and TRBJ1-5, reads GAGVSQSPSNKVTEKGKDVELRCDPISGHTALYWYRQSLGQGLEFLIYFQGNSAPDKSGLPSDRFSAERTGGSVSTLTIQRTQQEDSAVYLCASSFSGISNQPQHFGDGTRLSIL.

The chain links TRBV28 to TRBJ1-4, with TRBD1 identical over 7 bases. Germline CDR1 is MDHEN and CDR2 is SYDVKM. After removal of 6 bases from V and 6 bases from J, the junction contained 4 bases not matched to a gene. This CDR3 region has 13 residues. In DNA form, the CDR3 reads TGTGCCAGCAGGACCAGGGGGGATGAAAAACTGTTTTTT. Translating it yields CASRTRGDEKLFF.

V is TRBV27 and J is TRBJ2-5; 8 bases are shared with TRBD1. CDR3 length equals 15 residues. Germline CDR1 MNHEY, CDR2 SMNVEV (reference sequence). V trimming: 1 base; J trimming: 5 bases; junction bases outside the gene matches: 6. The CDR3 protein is CASSLLARGQETQYF. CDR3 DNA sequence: TGTGCCAGCAGTTTATTGGCCAGGGGGCAGGAGACCCAGTACTTC.

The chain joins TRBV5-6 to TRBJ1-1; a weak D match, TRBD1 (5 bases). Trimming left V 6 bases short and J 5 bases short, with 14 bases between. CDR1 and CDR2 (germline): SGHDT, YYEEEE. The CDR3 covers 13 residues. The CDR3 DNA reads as TGTGCCAGCACAGGGATGGGCAATACTGAAGCTTTCTTT. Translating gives CASTGMGNTEAFF.

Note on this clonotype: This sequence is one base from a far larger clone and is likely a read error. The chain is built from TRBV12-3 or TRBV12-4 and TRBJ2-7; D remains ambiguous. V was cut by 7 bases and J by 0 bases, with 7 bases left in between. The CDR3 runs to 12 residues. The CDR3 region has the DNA TGTGCCAGCACCCTAGACTCCTACGAGCAGTACTTC. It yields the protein CASTLDSYEQYF.

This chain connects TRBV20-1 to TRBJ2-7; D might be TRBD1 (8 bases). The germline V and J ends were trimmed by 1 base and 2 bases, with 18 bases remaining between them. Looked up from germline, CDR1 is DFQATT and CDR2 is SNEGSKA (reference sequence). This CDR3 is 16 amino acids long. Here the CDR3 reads CSARASNRGGTYEQYF. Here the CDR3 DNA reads TGCAGTGCTAGAGCCAGTAACAGGGGGGGAACCTACGAGCAGTACTTC.

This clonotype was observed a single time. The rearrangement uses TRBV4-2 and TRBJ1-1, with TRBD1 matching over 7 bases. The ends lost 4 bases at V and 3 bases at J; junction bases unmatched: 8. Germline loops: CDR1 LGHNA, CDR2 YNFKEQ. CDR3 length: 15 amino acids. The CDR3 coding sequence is TGTGCCAGCAGCCCCTACAGGGGATGGGACACTGAAGCTTTCTTT. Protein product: CASSPYRGWDTEAFF.

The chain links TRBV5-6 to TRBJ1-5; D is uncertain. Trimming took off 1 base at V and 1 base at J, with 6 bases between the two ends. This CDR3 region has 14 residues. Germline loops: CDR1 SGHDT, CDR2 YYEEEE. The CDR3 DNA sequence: TGTGCCAGCAGCTTGTGGGCCAGCAATCAGCCCCAGCATTTT. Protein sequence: CASSLWASNQPQHF.

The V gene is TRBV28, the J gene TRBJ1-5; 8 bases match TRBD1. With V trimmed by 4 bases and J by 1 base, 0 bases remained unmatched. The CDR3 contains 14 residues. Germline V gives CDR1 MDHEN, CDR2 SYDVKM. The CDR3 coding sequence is TGTGCCAGCAGTTGGACAGGGAGCAATCAGCCCCAGCATTTT. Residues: CASSWTGSNQPQHF. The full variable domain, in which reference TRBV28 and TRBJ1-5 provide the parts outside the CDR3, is DVKVTQSSRYLVKRTGEKVFLECVQDMDHENMFWYRQDPGLGLRLIYFSYDVKMKEKGDIPEGYSVSREKKERFSLILESASTNQTSMYLCASSWTGSNQPQHFGDGTRLSIL.

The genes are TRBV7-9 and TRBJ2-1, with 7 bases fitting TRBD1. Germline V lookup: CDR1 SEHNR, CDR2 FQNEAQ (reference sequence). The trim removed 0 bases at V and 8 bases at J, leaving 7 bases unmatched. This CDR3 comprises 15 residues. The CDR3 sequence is CASSLASRGPYEQFF. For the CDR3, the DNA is TGTGCCAGCAGCTTAGCTTCGAGGGGGCCATATGAGCAGTTCTTC. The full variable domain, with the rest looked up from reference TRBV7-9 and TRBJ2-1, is DTGVSQNPRHKITKRGQNVTFRCDPISEHNRLYWYRQTLGQGPEFLTYFQNEAQLEKSRLLSDRFSAERPKGSFSTLEIQRTEQGDSAMYLCASSLASRGPYEQFFGPGTRLTVL.

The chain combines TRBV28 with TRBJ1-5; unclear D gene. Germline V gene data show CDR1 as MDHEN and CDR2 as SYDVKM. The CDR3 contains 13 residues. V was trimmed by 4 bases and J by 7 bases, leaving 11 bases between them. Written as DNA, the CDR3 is TGTGCCAGCAGTTGGTTGGGGTGGCAGCCCCAGCATTTT. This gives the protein CASSWLGWQPQHF. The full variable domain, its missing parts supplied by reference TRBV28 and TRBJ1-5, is DVKVTQSSRYLVKRTGEKVFLECVQDMDHENMFWYRQDPGLGLRLIYFSYDVKMKEKGDIPEGYSVSREKKERFSLILESASTNQTSMYLCASSWLGWQPQHFGDGTRLSIL.

DNA of the CDR3: TGTGCCAGCAACCCCCCCAACAGGGGGATAACTGAAGCTTTCTTT. Translated, it gives CASNPPNRGITEAFF. The chain employs TRBV7-2 and TRBJ1-1, with TRBD1 matching 8 bases. The ends lost 7 bases at V and 5 bases at J; junction bases unmatched: 12. Germline values: CDR1 SGHTA, CDR2 FQGNSA. CDR3 size: 15 residues. The variable domain in full, completed from reference TRBV7-2 and TRBJ1-1, reads GAGVSQSPSNKVTEKGKDVELRCDPISGHTALYWYRQSLGQGLEFLIYFQGNSAPDKSGLPSDRFSAERTGGSVSTLTIQRTQQEDSAVYLCASNPPNRGITEAFFGQGTRLTVV.

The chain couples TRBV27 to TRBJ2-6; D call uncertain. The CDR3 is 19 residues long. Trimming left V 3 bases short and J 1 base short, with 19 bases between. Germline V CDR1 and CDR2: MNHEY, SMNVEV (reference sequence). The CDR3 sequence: CASSFAPARSLSGANVLTF. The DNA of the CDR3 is TGTGCCAGCAGTTTTGCCCCCGCTCGCAGCTTGTCTGGGGCCAACGTCCTGACTTTC.

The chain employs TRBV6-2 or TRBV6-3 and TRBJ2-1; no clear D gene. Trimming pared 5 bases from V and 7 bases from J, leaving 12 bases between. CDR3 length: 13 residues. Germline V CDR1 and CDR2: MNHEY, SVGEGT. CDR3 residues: CASSGTTWNEQFF. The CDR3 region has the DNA TGTGCCAGCAGTGGTACTACCTGGAATGAGCAGTTCTTC.

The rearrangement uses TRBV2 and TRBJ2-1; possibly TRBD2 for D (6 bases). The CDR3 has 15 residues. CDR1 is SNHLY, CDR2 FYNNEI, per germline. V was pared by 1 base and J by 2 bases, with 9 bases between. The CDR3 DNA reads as TGTGCCAGCAGTGAAGATGGGGGGACCTACAATGAGCAGTTCTTC. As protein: CASSEDGGTYNEQFF.

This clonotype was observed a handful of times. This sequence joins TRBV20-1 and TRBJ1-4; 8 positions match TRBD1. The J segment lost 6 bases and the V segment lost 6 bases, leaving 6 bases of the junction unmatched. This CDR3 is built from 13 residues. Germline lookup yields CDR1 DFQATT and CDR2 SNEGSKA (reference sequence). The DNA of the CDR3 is TGCAGTGCATCCGGGACAGGACATGAAAAACTGTTTTTT. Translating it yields CSASGTGHEKLFF.

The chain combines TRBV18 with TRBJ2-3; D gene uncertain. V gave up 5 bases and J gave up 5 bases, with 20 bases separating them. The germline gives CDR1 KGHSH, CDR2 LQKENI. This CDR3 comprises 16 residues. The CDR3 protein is CASSSGSVIEKDTQYF. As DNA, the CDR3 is TGTGCCAGCTCATCCGGGTCGGTAATTGAGAAAGATACGCAGTATTTT. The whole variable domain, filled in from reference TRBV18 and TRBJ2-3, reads NAGVMQNPRHLVRRRGQEARLRCSPMKGHSHVYWYRQLPEEGLKFMVYLQKENIIDESGMPKERFSAEFPKEGPSILRIQQVVRGDSAAYFCASSSGSVIEKDTQYFGPGTRLTVL.